Given below is one T cell receptor (beta chain) in context. The data originate from a study of blood T cell repertoires in COVID-19. In the study overall: PBMCs, B-cell-depleted T cells, or T cells were the source of the cDNA or gDNA that made up the material.

TCRdb's copy holds only in-frame clones and misses some; the assay was immunoSEQ multiplex PCR. The data hold 310,000 or so clones, with approximately 90% observed a single time. CDR3 length: 15 amino acids. Germline V gene lookup returns CDR1 LNHDA and CDR2 SQIVND (reference sequence). The ends lost 6 bases at V and 6 bases at J; junction bases unmatched: 9. Residents of under 25 US areas, aged 18 to 89 years, made up the participants. Participants' reported clinical history set cohort assignment. What was sequenced was PBMCs or T cells enriched from blood (not recorded which). The receptor comes from a woman under 30 who had recovered from COVID-19. The chain employs TRBV19 and TRBJ2-1, with TRBD2 matching 9 bases. CDR3 region: CASSLAGAHVNEQFF. The CDR3 DNA reads as TGTGCCAGTAGCTTAGCGGGGGCCCACGTCAATGAGCAGTTCTTC.